This is a list of T cell receptor beta chains from one sample in a study of T cell responses to AZD1222 COVID-19 vaccine. Profiling relied on immunoSEQ multiplex PCR, and the TCRdb table lists in-frame clones only, not all of them. The profile shows roughly 120,000 clones, roughly 84% of them singletons. Sequencing used peripheral blood, obtained on day 0 of AZD1222 vaccination. These receptor sequences come from an adult in good health. Both conserved end residues are part of each CDR3. D genes are given only for firm matches.

d_call	v_call	j_call	cdr3_aa
.	TRBV19	TRBJ1-1	CASERDEAFF
.	TRBV2	TRBJ1-4	CASSLQDIREKLFF
.	TRBV28	TRBJ1-5	CASSLYGSGNQPQHF
.	TRBV7-9	TRBJ1-5	CASSLGHREPQHF
TRBD1	TRBV27	TRBJ2-2	CASSRQTGTGELFF
TRBD1	TRBV4-1	TRBJ2-1	CASSHPGDRSNEQFF
TRBD1	TRBV18	TRBJ1-4	CASSRLPQGGNEKLFF
.	TRBV7-2	TRBJ1-2	CASSTGPWENGYTF
TRBD2	TRBV5-1	TRBJ2-5	CASSLGGLGQETQYF
TRBD2	TRBV7-8	TRBJ2-7	CASSFSASGHYEQYF
.	TRBV5-1	TRBJ1-4	CASSLRQTEKLFF
TRBD1	TRBV27	TRBJ2-2	CASSWRRDSLNTGELFF
TRBD1	TRBV30	TRBJ1-3	CAWSANRGLGNTIYF
.	TRBV28	TRBJ2-7	CASSLTAPGPASSYEQYF
.	TRBV6-1	TRBJ1-6	CASSEGWWRPRDSPLHF
.	TRBV3-1/TRBV3-2	TRBJ2-3	CASSQDLGRNTDTQYF